This T cell receptor beta chain was found in a study of shared clonotypes between healthy human individuals. Using immunoSEQ multiplex PCR, the repertoire was profiled, and TCRdb retains in-frame clones only, with some absent. The repertoire has millions of clones, more than 85% of them found once; the top ten carry around 0.4%. Unmatched junction bases numbered 9, after V lost 7 bases and J lost 2 bases. This CDR3 has 16 residues. Germline CDR1 and CDR2: SGHRS and YFSETQ. The TCR originated in a man between 18 and 35 years old in good health. Some clones in this sample may be carry-over from other donors' samples. The chain recombines TRBV5-1 with TRBJ2-3, with TRBD2 identical over 11 bases. The sequencing input was naive CD4+ T cells from PBMCs. Indicated subset: CD45RA+ positively selected. CDR3 residues: CASARGLADPTDTQYF. DNA for the CDR3: TGCGCCAGCGCCAGGGGACTAGCGGACCCCACAGATACGCAGTATTTT. The variable domain in full, with the rest retrieved from reference TRBV5-1 and TRBJ2-3, is KAGVTQTPRYLIKTRGQQVTLSCSPISGHRSVSWYQQTPGQGLQFLFEYFSETQRNKGNFPGRFSGRQFSNSRSEMNVSTLELGDSALYLCASARGLADPTDTQYFGPGTRLTVL.